These T cell receptor beta chains were read from a single sample in a study of shared clonotypes between healthy human individuals. Method: immunoSEQ multiplex PCR; TCRdb's copy keeps in-frame clones and lacks some. The sample has around 1 million clones, over 60% seen once. The sample taken for sequencing was memory CD4+ T cells sorted from blood. These receptors were collected from a man younger than 35 in good health. Both conserved end residues are part of each CDR3. The D gene is left open where the match is weak. Clone size is stated in some rows and not others, as once, few, many or a class when expanded.

>.|TRBV18|.|TRBJ2-5
CASSPYRNRGETQYF
TGTGCCAGCTCACCGTATAGGAATAGGGGGGAGACCCAGTACTTC
>TRBD1|TRBV6-5|.|TRBJ2-7
CASSLSPGQTYEQYF
TGTGCCAGCTCCCTTTCACCGGGACAGACCTACGAGCAGTACTTC
>TRBD1|TRBV5-4|many|TRBJ2-3
CASSTSGTGYGDTQYF
TGTGCCAGCAGCACATCCGGGACAGGGTATGGAGATACGCAGTATTTT
>TRBD2|TRBV11-2|.|TRBJ2-3
CASRRGLAGGDTQYF
TGTGCCAGCAGGAGGGGACTAGCGGGGGGAGATACGCAGTATTTT
>.|TRBV6-1|once|TRBJ1-4
CATTLNEKLFF
TGTGCCACCACTCTTAATGAAAAACTGTTTTTT
>.|TRBV5-6|.|TRBJ1-2
CASSLAGSKPLGSYGYTF
TGTGCCAGCAGCTTGGCCGGTTCTAAACCCCTGGGGAGCTATGGCTACACCTTC
>.|TRBV6-5|.|TRBJ2-2
CASSYSGTKTGELFF
TGTGCCAGCAGTTACTCGGGCACAAAAACCGGGGAGCTGTTTTTT
>.|TRBV7-2|.|TRBJ2-7
CASSSGADAHYEQYF
TGTGCCAGCAGCTCCGGGGCGGACGCCCACTACGAGCAGTACTTC
>.|TRBV9|.|TRBJ2-7
CASSVERVSYEQYF
TGTGCCAGCAGCGTAGAACGGGTCTCCTACGAGCAGTACTTC
>TRBD2|TRBV10-3|.|TRBJ2-1
CAISSLSGSYNEQFF
TGTGCCATCAGTTCCCTTAGCGGGTCCTACAATGAGCAGTTCTTC
>.|TRBV6-6|.|TRBJ1-3
CASSYGQSSGNTIYF
TGTGCCAGCAGTTACGGACAGAGCTCTGGAAACACCATATATTTT
>TRBD1|TRBV29-1|.|TRBJ1-4
CSVGDGTVSASTPPKLFF
TGCAGCGTTGGGGATGGGACAGTTTCGGCCTCCACTCCCCCAAAACTGTTTTTT
>.|TRBV7-8|.|TRBJ2-5
CASSFRQSQETQYF
TGTGCCAGCAGCTTTCGACAGTCCCAAGAGACCCAGTACTTC
>.|TRBV28|.|TRBJ1-4
CASMSSGTGVGKLFF
TGTGCCAGTATGTCCTCGGGGACTGGGGTAGGAAAACTGTTTTTT
>.|TRBV14|.|TRBJ1-4
CASSLYGTTNEKLFF
TGTGCCAGCAGCCTTTATGGCACAACTAATGAAAAACTGTTTTTT
>.|TRBV5-6|.|TRBJ1-2
CASSLRQVNYGYTF
TGTGCCAGCAGCTTACGACAGGTTAACTATGGCTACACCTTC
>TRBD2|TRBV19|.|TRBJ2-2
CASLQAGETGELFF
TGTGCCAGTCTTCAAGCGGGAGAAACCGGGGAGCTGTTTTTT
>.|TRBV5-1|few|TRBJ2-3
CASSWTQPSTDTQYF
TGCGCCAGCAGCTGGACACAACCTAGCACAGATACGCAGTATTTT
>.|TRBV5-4|.|TRBJ1-2
CASSLGGYADGYTF
TGTGCCAGCAGCTTGGGGGGTTACGCGGATGGCTACACCTTC
>TRBD2|TRBV7-8|.|TRBJ2-5
CASSLALAYETQYF
TGTGCCAGCAGCTTAGCACTAGCGTACGAGACCCAGTACTTC
>TRBD2|TRBV2|.|TRBJ2-7
CASSAQAGGSYEQYF
TGTGCCAGCAGTGCGCAAGCGGGAGGATCCTACGAGCAGTACTTC
>TRBD2|TRBV10-2|once|TRBJ2-3
CASSETGGADTQYF
TGCGCCAGCAGTGAGACGGGGGGGGCAGATACGCAGTATTTT
>TRBD1|TRBV9|.|TRBJ1-6
CASSISGTVSPLHF
TGTGCCAGCAGCATCAGCGGGACAGTCTCACCCCTCCACTTT
>TRBD2|TRBV7-6|.|TRBJ2-2
CASSLAATSGTNTGELFF
TGTGCCAGCAGCTTAGCGGCTACTAGCGGGACGAACACCGGGGAGCTGTTTTTT
>.|TRBV19|.|TRBJ2-2
CASTFGPNTGELFF
TGTGCCAGTACCTTCGGCCCGAACACCGGGGAGCTGTTTTTT
>TRBD2|TRBV7-2|.|TRBJ2-4
CASSSGTSSDIQYF
TGTGCCAGCAGCTCCGGGACTAGTTCGGACATTCAGTACTTC
>TRBD1|TRBV5-4|few|TRBJ1-4
CASSWKGGDSEKLFF
TGTGCCAGCAGCTGGAAAGGTGGGGACAGTGAAAAACTGTTTTTT
>.|TRBV11-2|.|TRBJ1-1
CASSPWGSGRNTEAFF
TGTGCCAGCAGCCCATGGGGTTCAGGCCGCAACACTGAAGCTTTCTTT
>.|TRBV10-2|.|TRBJ2-7
CAVQSGPTYEQYF
TGCGCCGTGCAGTCGGGACCAACTTACGAGCAGTACTTC
>TRBD1|TRBV30|.|TRBJ1-4
CAWGQGNEKLFF
TGTGCCTGGGGACAGGGAAACGAAAAACTGTTTTTT
>TRBD2|TRBV5-6|.|TRBJ2-6
CASSFLAGVSGANVLTF
TGTGCCAGCAGCTTTCTAGCGGGAGTGTCTGGGGCCAACGTCCTGACTTTC
>TRBD2|TRBV2|.|TRBJ2-3
CASSEAGGSTDTQYF
TGTGCCAGCAGTGAGGCGGGGGGGAGCACAGATACGCAGTATTTT
>TRBD2|TRBV7-2|.|TRBJ2-1
CASSLAPGGPHEQFF
TGTGCCAGCAGCTTAGCTCCGGGGGGGCCCCATGAGCAGTTCTTC
>.|TRBV7-8|.|TRBJ2-3
CASSSEEVRASSTDTQYF
TGTGCCAGCAGCTCCGAGGAGGTGAGGGCCTCGAGCACAGATACGCAGTATTTT
>TRBD1|TRBV19|few|TRBJ1-2
CASSAGTAGNYGYTF
TGTGCCAGTAGTGCGGGGACAGCCGGTAACTATGGCTACACCTTC
>.|TRBV28|.|TRBJ1-3
CASSLSGSHSGNTIYF
TGTGCCAGCAGTTTATCGGGCAGCCACTCTGGAAACACCATATATTTT
>.|TRBV5-8|.|TRBJ2-3
CASSFSFVWRTQYF
TGTGCCAGCAGCTTCTCTTTCGTATGGAGAACGCAGTATTTT
>TRBD1|TRBV19|.|TRBJ1-2
CASRGQVNYGYTF
TGTGCCAGTAGGGGACAGGTTAACTATGGCTACACCTTC
>.|TRBV28|.|TRBJ1-4
CASRHGGHEKLFF
TGTGCCAGCAGACACGGGGGTCATGAAAAACTGTTTTTT
>TRBD1|TRBV7-9|.|TRBJ2-5
CASSLLQGSGETQYF
TGTGCCAGCAGCTTACTACAGGGGAGCGGAGAGACCCAGTACTTC